The following is a T cell receptor beta chain sequence with its context. Original processing methods: Reference gene primer amplification gave estimated nucleated cell counts. Profiled with immunoSEQ multiplex PCR; TCRdb holds only in-frame clones, not every one. The V and J calls and clone size were taken over from that table, and D and trimming were inferred from the DNA. Of tens of thousands of clones listed, over 70% are singletons. The source of the sample is a study of blood T cell repertoires in COVID-19. On the study more broadly: The United States, Italy and Spain were the sources of the acute and convalescent COVID-19 samples. PBMCs, B-cell-depleted T cells, or T cells were the source of the cDNA or gDNA that made up the material.

Trimming removed 1 base at V and 9 bases at J, with 20 bases between. CDR3 length: 16 amino acids. Germline-derived CDR1 and CDR2 are SGHDT and YYEEEE. The sample comprised peripheral blood. The chain recombines TRBV5-6 with TRBJ1-5; weak D call: TRBD1 (6 bases). The sequence came from a man aged 50-60 years with active COVID-19. The CDR3 here is CASSLNSAGGPTPQHF. The CDR3 bases are TGTGCCAGCAGCTTGAATTCTGCGGGGGGGCCCACGCCCCAGCATTTT. The complete variable domain, with remaining parts taken from reference TRBV5-6 and TRBJ1-5, reads DAGVTQSPTHLIKTRGQQVTLRCSPKSGHDTVSWYQQALGQGPQFIFQYYEEEERQRGNFPDRFSGHQFPNYSSELNVNALLLGDSALYLCASSLNSAGGPTPQHFGDGTRLSIL.